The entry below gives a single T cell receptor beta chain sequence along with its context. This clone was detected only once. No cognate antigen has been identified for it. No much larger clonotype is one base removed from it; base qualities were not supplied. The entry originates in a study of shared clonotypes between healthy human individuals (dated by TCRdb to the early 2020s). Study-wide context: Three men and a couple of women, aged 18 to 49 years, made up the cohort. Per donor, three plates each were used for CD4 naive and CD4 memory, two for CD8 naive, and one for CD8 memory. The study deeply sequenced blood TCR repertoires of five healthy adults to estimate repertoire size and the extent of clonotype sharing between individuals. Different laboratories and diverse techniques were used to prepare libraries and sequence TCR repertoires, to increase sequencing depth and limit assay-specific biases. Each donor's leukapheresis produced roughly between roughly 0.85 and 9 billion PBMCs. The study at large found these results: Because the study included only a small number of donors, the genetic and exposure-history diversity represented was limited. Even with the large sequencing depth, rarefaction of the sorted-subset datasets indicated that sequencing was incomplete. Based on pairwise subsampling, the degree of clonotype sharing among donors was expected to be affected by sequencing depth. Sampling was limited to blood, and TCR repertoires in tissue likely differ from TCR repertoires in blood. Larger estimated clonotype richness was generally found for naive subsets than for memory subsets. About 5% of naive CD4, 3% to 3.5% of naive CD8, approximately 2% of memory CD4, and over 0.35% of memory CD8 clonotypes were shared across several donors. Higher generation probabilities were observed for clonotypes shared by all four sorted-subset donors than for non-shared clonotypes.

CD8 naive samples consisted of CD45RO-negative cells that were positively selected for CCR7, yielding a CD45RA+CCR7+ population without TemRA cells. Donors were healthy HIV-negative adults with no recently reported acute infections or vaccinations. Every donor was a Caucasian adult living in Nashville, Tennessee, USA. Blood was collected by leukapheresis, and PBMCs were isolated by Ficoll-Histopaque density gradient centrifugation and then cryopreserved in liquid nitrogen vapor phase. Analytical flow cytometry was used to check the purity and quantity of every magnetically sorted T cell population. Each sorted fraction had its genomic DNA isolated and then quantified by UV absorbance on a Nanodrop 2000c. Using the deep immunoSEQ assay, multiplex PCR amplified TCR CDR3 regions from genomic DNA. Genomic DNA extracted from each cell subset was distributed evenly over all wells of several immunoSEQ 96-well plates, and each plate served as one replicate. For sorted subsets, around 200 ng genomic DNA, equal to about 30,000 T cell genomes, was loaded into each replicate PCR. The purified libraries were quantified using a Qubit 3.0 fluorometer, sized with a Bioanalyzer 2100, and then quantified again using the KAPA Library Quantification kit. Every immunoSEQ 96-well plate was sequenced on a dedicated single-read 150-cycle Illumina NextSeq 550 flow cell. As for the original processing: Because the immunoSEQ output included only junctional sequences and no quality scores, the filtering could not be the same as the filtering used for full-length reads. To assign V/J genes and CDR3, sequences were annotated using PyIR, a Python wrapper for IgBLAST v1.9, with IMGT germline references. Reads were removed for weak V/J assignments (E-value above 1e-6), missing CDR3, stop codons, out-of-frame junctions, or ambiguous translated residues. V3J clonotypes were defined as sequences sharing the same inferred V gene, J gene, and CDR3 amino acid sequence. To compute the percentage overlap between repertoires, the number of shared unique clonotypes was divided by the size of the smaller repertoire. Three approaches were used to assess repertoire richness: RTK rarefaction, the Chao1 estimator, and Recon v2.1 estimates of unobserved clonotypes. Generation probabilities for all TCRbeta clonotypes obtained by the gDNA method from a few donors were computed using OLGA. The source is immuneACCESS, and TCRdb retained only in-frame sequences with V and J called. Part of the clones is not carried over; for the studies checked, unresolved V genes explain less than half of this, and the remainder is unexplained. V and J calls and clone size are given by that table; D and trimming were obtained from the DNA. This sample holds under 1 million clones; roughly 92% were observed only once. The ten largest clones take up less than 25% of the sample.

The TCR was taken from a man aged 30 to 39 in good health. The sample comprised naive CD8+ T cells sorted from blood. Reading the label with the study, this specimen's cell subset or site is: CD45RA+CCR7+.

DNA sequence: TGTGCCAGCTCACCCCTCCCAACTAAAGGAAACAATGAGCAGTTCTTC. This codes for CASSPLPTKGNNEQFF. The sequence joins TRBV18 to TRBJ2-1, with the D gene uncertain. CDR1 is given as KGHSH and CDR2 as LQKENI, both from the germline V gene. The CDR3 holds 16 amino acids from the cysteine to the phenylalanine. Solely the CDR3 DNA is kept, with 48 bases framed from the first base. V is cut by 3 bases and J by 5 bases, and the space between the germline ends is 17 bases.